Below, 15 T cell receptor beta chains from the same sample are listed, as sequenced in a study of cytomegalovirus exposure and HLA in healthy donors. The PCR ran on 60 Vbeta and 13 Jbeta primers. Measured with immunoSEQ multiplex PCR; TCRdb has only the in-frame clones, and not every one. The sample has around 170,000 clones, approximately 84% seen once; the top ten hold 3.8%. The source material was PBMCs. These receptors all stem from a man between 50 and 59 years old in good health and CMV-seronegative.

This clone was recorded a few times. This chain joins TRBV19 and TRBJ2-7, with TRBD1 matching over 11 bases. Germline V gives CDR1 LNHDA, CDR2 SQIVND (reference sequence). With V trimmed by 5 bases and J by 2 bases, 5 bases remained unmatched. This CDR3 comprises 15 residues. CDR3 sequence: CASSAGTGGPYEQYF. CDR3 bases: TGTGCCAGTAGTGCCGGGACAGGGGGACCCTACGAGCAGTACTTC.

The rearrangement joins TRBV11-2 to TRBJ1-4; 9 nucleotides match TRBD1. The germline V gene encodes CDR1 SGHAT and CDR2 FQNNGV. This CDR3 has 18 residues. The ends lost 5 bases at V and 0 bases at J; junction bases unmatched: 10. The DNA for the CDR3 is TGTGCCAGCAGCGTCAGGGGACAGGGATATGCAACTAATGAAAAACTGTTTTTT. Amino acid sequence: CASSVRGQGYATNEKLFF.

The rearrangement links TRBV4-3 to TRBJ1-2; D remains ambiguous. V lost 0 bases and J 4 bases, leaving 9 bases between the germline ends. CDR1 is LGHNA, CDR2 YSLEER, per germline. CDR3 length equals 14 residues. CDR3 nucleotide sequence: TGCGCCAGCAGCCAAGATTTGCTAAGCTATGGCTACACCTTC. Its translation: CASSQDLLSYGYTF.

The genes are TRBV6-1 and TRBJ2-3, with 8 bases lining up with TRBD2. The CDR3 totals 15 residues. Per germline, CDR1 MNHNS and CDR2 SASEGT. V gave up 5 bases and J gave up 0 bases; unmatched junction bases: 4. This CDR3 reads CASSNLAGSTDTQYF. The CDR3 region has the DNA TGTGCCAGCAGTAACTTAGCGGGGAGCACAGATACGCAGTATTTT.

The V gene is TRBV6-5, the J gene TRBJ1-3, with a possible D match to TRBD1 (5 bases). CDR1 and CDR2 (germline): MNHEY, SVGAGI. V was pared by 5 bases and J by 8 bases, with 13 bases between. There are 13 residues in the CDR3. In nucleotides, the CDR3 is TGTGCCAGCAGTCCGTACTCGGGGGACACCATATATTTT. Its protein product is CASSPYSGDTIYF.

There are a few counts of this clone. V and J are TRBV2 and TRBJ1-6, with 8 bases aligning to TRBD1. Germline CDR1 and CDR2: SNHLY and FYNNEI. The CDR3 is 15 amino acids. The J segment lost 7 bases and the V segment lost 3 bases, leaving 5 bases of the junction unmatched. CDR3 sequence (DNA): TGTGCCAGCAGTGAGGCAGGGGGCAGAAATTCACCCCTCCACTTT. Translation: CASSEAGGRNSPLHF.

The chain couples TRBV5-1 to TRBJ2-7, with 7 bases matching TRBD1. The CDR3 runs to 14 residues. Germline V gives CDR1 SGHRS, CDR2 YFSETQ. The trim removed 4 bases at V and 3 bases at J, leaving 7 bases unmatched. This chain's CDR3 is CASSPGDRVYEQYF. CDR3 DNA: TGCGCCAGCAGCCCGGGCGACAGGGTCTACGAGCAGTACTTC.

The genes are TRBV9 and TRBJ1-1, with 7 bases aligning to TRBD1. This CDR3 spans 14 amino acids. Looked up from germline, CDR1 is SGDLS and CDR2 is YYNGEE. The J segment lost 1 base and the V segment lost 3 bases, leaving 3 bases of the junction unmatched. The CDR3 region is CASSGRGENTEAFF. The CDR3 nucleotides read TGTGCCAGCAGCGGCAGGGGGGAGAACACTGAAGCTTTCTTT.

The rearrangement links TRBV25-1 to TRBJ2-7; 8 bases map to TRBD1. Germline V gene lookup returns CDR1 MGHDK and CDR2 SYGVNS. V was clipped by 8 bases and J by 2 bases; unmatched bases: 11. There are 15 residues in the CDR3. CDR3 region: CASGPMTGVTYEQYF. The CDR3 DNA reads TGTGCCAGCGGACCGATGACAGGGGTGACCTACGAGCAGTACTTC.

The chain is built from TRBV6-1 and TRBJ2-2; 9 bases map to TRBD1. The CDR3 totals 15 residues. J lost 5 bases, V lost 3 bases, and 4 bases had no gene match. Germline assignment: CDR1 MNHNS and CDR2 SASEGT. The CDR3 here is CASSEGTGYTGELFF. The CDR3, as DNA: TGTGCCAGCAGTGAGGGGACAGGGTATACCGGGGAGCTGTTTTTT.

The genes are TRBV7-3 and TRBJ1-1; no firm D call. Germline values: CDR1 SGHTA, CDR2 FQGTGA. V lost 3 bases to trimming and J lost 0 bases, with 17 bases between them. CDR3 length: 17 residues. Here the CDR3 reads CASSFRRAVLLNTEAFF. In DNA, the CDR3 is TGTGCCAGCAGCTTTCGGAGGGCGGTGCTTTTGAACACTGAAGCTTTCTTT.

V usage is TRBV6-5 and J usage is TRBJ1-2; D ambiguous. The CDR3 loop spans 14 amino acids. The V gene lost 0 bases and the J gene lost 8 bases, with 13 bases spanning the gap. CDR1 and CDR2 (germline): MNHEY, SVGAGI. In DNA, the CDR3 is TGTGCCAGCAGTTACTCGAATCCGCCGCGCGGCTACACCTTC. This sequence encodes CASSYSNPPRGYTF.

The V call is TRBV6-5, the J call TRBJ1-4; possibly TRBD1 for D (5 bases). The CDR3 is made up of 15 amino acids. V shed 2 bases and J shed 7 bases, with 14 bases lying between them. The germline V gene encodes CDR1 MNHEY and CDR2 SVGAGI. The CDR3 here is CASSYAGREVEKLFF. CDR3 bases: TGTGCCAGCAGTTACGCAGGCAGGGAGGTTGAAAAACTGTTTTTT.

CDR3 sequence (DNA): TGTGCCAGTAGTTCGACATACGGGACAGGGGGCGTGAGGCAGCCCCAGCATTTT. Translating it yields CASSSTYGTGGVRQPQHF. This chain connects TRBV19 to TRBJ1-5; 12 bases map to TRBD1. V lost 5 bases, J lost 7 bases, and 15 bases stayed unmatched. This CDR3 contains 18 residues. CDR1 is LNHDA, CDR2 SQIVND, per germline (reference sequence).

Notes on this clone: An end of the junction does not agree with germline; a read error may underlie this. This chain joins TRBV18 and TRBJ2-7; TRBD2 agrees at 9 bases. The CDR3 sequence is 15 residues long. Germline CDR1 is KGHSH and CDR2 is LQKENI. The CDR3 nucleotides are TGTGCCAGCTCACCGGATGCTAGCGGGGAGCCCCCCAGGAACTTC. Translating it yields CASSPDASGEPPRNF.